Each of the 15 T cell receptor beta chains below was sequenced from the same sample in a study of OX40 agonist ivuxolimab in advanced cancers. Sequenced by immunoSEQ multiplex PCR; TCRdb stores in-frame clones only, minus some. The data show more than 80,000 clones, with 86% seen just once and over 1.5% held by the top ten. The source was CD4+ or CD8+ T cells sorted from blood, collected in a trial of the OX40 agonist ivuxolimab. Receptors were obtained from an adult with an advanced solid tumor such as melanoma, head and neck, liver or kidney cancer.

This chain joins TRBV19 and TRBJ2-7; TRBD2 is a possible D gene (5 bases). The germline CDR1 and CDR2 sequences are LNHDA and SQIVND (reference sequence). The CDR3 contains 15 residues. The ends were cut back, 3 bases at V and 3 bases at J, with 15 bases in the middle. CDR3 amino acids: CASSMAAGRNYEQYF. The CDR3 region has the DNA TGTGCCAGTAGTATGGCGGCGGGCAGGAACTACGAGCAGTACTTC.

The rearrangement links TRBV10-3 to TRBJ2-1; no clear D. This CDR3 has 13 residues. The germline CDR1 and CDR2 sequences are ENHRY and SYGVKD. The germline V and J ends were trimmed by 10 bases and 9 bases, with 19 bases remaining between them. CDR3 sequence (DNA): TGTGCCACCCTACTGCAAGCGAGTGGTGAGCAGTTCTTC. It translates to CATLLQASGEQFF.

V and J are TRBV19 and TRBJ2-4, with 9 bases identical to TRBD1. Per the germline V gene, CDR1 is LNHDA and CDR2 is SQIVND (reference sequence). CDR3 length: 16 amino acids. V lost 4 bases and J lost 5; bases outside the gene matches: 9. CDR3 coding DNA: TGTGCCAGTAGTAACTGGGACAGGGAAGGGGAAAACATTCAGTACTTC. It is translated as CASSNWDREGENIQYF.

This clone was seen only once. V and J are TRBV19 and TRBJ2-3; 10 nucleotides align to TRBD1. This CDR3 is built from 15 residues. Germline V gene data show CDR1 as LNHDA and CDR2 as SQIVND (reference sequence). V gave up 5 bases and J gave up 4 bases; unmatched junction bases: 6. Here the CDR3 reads CASSSDRGRSDTQYF. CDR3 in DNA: TGTGCCAGTAGTTCCGACAGGGGGCGGTCAGATACGCAGTATTTT.

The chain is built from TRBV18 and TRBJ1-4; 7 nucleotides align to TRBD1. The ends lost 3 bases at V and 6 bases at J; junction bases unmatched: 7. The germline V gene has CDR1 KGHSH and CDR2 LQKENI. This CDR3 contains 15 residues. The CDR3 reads CASSPSRQGDEKLFF. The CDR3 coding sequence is TGTGCCAGCTCACCCTCCCGACAGGGTGATGAAAAACTGTTTTTT.

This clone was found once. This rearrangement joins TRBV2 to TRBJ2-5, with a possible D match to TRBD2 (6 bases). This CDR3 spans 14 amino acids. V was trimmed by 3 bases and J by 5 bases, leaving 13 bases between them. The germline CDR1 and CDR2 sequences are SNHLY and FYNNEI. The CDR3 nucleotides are TGTGCCAGCAGTGATGGGGCTGGGGGGGAGACCCAGTACTTC. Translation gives CASSDGAGGETQYF.

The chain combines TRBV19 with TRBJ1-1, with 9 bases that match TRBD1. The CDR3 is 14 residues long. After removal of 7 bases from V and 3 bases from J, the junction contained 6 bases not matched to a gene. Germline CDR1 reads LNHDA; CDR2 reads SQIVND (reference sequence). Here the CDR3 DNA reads TGTGCCAGTAAAACAGGGGGCCAGGACACTGAAGCTTTCTTT. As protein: CASKTGGQDTEAFF.

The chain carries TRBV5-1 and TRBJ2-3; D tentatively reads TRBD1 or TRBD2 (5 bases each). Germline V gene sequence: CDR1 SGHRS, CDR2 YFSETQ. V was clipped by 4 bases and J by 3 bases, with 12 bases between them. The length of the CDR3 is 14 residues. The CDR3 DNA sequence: TGCGCCAGCAGCCGGGACCATGGGACAGATACGCAGTATTTT. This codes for CASSRDHGTDTQYF.

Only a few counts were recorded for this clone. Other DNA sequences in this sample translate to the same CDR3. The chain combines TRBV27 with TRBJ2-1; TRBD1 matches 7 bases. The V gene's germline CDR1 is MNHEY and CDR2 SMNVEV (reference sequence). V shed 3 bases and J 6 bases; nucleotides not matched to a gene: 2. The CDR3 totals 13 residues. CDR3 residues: CASSFRDSNEQFF. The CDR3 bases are TGTGCCAGCAGTTTCCGGGACAGCAATGAGCAGTTCTTC.

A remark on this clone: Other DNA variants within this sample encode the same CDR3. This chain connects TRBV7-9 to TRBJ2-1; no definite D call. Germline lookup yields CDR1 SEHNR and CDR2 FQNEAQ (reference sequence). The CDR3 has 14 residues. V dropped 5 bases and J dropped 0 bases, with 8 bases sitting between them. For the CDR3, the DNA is TGTGCCAGCAGCCCCAGGAGCTCCTACAATGAGCAGTTCTTC. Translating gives CASSPRSSYNEQFF. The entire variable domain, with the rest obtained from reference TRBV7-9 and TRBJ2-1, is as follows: DTGVSQNPRHKITKRGQNVTFRCDPISEHNRLYWYRQTLGQGPEFLTYFQNEAQLEKSRLLSDRFSAERPKGSFSTLEIQRTEQGDSAMYLCASSPRSSYNEQFFGPGTRLTVL.

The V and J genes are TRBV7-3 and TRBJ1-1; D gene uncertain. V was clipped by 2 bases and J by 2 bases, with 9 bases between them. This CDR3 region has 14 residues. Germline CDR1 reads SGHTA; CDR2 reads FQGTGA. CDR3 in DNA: TGTGCCAGCAGCTTATCCGGGGTAAACACTGAAGCTTTCTTT. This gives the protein CASSLSGVNTEAFF.

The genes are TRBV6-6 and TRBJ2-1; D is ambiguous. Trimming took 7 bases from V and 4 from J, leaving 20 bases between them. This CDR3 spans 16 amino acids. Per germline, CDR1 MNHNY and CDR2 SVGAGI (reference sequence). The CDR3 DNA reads TGTGCCAGCACCCCCGTCGGGCTGACAACGTACAATGAGCAGTTCTTC. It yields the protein CASTPVGLTTYNEQFF.

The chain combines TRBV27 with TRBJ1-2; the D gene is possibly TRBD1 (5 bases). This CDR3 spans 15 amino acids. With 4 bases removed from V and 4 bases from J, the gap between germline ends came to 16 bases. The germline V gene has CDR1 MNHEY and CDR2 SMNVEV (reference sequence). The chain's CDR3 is CASSSSGGGSYGYTF. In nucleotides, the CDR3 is TGTGCCAGCAGTTCCAGCGGGGGGGGGAGCTATGGCTACACCTTC.

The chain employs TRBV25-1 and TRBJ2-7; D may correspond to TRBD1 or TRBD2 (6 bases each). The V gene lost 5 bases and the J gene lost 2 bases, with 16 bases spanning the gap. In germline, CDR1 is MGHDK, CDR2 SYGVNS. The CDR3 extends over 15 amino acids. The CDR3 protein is CASSFGGDNTYEQYF. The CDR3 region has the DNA TGTGCCAGCAGTTTTGGAGGGGACAATACCTACGAGCAGTACTTC.

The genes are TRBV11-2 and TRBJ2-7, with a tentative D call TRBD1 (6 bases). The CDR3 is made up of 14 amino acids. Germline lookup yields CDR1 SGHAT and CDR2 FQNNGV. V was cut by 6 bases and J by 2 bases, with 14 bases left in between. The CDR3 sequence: CASRSTGWTYEQYF. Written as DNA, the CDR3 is TGTGCCAGCAGATCTACAGGGTGGACCTACGAGCAGTACTTC.